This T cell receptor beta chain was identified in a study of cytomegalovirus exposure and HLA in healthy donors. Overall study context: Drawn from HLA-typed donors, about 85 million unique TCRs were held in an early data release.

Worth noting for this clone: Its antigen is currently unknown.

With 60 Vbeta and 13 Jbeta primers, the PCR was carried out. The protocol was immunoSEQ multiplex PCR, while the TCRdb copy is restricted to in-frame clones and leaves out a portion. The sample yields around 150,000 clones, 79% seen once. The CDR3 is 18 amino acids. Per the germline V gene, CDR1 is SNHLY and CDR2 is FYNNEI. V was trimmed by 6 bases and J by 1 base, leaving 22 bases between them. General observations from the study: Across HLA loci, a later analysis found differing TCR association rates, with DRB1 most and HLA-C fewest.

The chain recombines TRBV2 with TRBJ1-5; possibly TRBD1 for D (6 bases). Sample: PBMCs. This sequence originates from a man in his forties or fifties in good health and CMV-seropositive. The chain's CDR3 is CASSNSDRLRTSNQPQHF. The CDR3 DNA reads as TGTGCCAGCAGCAACTCCGACAGGTTGCGGACCAGCAATCAGCCCCAGCATTTT.